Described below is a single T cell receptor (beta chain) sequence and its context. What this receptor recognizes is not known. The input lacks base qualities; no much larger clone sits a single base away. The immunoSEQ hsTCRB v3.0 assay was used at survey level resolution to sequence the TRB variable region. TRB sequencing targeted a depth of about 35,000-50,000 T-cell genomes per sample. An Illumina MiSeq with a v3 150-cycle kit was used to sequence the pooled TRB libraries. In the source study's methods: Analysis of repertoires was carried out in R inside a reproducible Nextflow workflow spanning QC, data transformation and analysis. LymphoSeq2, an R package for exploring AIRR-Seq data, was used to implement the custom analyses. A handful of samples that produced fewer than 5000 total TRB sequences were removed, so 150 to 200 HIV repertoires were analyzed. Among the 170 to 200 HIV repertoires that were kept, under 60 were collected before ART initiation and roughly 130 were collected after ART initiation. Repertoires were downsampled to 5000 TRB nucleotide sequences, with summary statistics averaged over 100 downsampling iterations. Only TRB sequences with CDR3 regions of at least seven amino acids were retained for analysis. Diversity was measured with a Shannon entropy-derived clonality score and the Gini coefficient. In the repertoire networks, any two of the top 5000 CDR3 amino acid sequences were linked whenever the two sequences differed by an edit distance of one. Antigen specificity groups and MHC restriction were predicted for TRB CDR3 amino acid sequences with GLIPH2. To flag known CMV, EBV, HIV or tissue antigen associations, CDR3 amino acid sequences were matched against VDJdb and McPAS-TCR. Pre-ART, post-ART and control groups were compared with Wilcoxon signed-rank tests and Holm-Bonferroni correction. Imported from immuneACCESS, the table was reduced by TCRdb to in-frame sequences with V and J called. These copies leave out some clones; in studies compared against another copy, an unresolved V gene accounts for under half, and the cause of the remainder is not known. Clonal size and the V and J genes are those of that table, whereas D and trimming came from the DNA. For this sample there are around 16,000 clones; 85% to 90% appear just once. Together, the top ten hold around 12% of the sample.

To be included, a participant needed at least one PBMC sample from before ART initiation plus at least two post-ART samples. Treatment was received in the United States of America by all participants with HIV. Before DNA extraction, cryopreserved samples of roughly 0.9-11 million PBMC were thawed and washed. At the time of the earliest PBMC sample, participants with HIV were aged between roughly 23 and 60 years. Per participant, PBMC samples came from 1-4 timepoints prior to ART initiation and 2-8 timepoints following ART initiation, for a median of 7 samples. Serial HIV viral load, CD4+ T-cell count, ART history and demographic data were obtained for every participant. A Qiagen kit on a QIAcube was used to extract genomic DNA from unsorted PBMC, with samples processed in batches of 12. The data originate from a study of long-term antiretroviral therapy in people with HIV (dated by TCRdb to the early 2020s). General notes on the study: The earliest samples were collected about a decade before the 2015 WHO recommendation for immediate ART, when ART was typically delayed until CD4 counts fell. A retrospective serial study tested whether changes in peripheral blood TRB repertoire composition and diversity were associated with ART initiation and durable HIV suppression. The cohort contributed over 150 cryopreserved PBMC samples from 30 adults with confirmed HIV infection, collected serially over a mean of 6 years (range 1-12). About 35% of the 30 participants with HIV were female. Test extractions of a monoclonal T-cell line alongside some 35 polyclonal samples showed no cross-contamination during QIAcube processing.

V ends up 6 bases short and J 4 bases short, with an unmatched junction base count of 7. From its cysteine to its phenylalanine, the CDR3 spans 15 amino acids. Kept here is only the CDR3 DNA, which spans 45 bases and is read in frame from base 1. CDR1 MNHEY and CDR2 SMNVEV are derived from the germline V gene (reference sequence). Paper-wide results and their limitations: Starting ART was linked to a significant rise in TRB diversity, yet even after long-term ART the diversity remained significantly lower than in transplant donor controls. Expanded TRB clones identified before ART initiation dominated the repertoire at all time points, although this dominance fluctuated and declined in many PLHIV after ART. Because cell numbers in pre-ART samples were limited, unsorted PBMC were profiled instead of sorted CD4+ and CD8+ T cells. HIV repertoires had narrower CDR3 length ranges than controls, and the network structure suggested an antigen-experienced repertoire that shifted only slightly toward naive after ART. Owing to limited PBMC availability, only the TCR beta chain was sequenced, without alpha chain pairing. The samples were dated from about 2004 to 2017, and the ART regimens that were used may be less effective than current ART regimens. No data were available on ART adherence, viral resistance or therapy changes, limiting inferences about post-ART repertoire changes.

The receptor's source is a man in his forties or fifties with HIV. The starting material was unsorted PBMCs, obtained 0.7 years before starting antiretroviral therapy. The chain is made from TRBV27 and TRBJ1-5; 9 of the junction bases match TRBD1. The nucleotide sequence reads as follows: TGTGCCAGCAGGAACGGACAGGGGCGAAATCAGCCCCAGCATTTT. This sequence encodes CASRNGQGRNQPQHF.